These 2 T cell receptor beta chains were sequenced from one sample in a study of Graves' ophthalmopathy and Graves' hyperthyroidism. RNA served as the template for amplifying TCR beta CDR3 regions. Second-round multiplex PCR came after first-round RT-PCR with HTBI primers. TCRdb used MiXCR to reprocess the multiplex PCR reads, holding one entry per CDR3 protein. The sample gives around 1.1 million distinct CDR3 sequences, less than 45% of which show up once; around 10% is in the top ten. Sequenced input: peripheral blood or thyroid tissue (not recorded which). Receptors were obtained from an adult man with Graves' hyperthyroidism.

The sample holds many counts of this clonotype. The gene calls are TRBV11-2 and TRBJ1-2, with 7 bases fitting TRBD1. This CDR3 has 14 residues. V lost 5 bases, J lost 8 bases, and 11 bases stayed unmatched. Germline lookup yields CDR1 SGHAT and CDR2 FQNNGV. The CDR3 sequence: CASSPHDRVNGYTF. The CDR3 DNA follows: TGTGCCAGCAGCCCCCACGACAGGGTCAACGGCTACACCTTC.

The genes are TRBV10-3 and TRBJ2-2; TRBD1 aligns across 11 bases. This CDR3 is 16 amino acids long. Unmatched junction bases numbered 5, after V lost 5 bases and J lost 3 bases. The germline gives CDR1 ENHRY, CDR2 SYGVKD. The DNA of the CDR3 is TGTGCCATCAGTACTAGGGACAGGGGGTACACCGGGGAGCTGTTTTTT. This gives the protein CAISTRDRGYTGELFF.